The clone carrying this TCR beta chain was detected once. Its cognate antigen is unknown. Each CDR3 protein is one row after TCRdb ran MiXCR on the 5' RACE reads. This table has 150,000 to 200,000 distinct CDR3 sequences, around a sixth appearing once. Per germline, CDR1 SGHRS and CDR2 YFSETQ. The V end was cut by 0 bases, the J end by 6 bases, with 10 bases between. The length of the CDR3 is 14 residues. The data originate from a study of CD8 T cells in ankylosing spondylitis. Points from the study as a whole: Reports say disease-linked clones showed up significantly more in matched ankylosing spondylitis synovial fluid. There was a TCR beta motif, made of several highly homologous variants, that appeared characteristic of ankylosing spondylitis blood.

The sample was blood, either unsorted or a sorted T cell fraction (not recorded which). The clonotype was recovered from a male donor between 5 and 29 years old with ankylosing spondylitis or in good health (not recorded which). The chain couples TRBV5-1 to TRBJ2-1, with D perhaps TRBD2 (6 bases). The CDR3 bases are TGCGCCAGCAGCTTGGCGGGAGCCTCCAATGAGCAGTTCTTC. Translated, it gives CASSLAGASNEQFF.